These T cell receptor beta chains were read from a single sample in a study of cytomegalovirus exposure and HLA in healthy donors. Produced via immunoSEQ multiplex PCR; TCRdb's table is partial and in-frame only. The sample has around 170,000 clones; 82% are singletons. Sequenced: PBMCs. The receptors were gathered from a woman between 18 and 29 years old in good health and CMV-seronegative. Each CDR3 is given with its conserved first and last residue. D genes are given only for firm matches. Size tells how often a clone was seen (once, few, many) or the class of an expanded clone, and some rows leave it out.

abundance: -
v_gene: TRBV9
d_gene: TRBD1
j_gene: TRBJ2-3
CDR3aa: CASSVRRGQDTQYF
CDR3nt: TGTGCCAGCAGCGTCCGAAGGGGGCAGGATACGCAGTATTTT

abundance: -
v_gene: TRBV6-5
d_gene: TRBD1
j_gene: TRBJ2-6
CDR3aa: CASSSRQGSGANVLTF
CDR3nt: TGTGCCAGCAGTTCTCGACAGGGGTCCGGGGCCAACGTCCTGACTTTC

abundance: -
v_gene: TRBV2
d_gene: -
j_gene: TRBJ1-1
CDR3aa: CASRRVTEAFF
CDR3nt: TGTGCCAGCAGACGAGTTACTGAAGCTTTCTTT

abundance: -
v_gene: TRBV7-9
d_gene: -
j_gene: TRBJ2-7
CDR3aa: CASTRDNSYEQYF
CDR3nt: TGTGCCAGCACCCGGGACAACTCCTACGAGCAGTACTTC

abundance: -
v_gene: TRBV4-2
d_gene: -
j_gene: TRBJ2-7
CDR3aa: CASSPGIAVFYEQYF
CDR3nt: TGTGCCAGCAGCCCCGGGATAGCGGTTTTCTACGAGCAGTACTTC

abundance: -
v_gene: TRBV30
d_gene: TRBD2
j_gene: TRBJ2-2
CDR3aa: CAWGLAGEELFF
CDR3nt: TGTGCCTGGGGACTAGCGGGAGAGGAGCTGTTTTTT

abundance: -
v_gene: TRBV13
d_gene: -
j_gene: TRBJ2-5
CDR3aa: CASSLRSGLFGVPETQYF
CDR3nt: TGTGCCAGCAGCTTAAGATCGGGACTTTTTGGCGTCCCGGAGACCCAGTACTTC

abundance: -
v_gene: TRBV28
d_gene: TRBD2
j_gene: TRBJ2-7
CDR3aa: CASRTGGPNTFYEQYF
CDR3nt: TGTGCCAGCAGGACGGGAGGGCCAAACACTTTCTACGAGCAGTACTTC

abundance: once
v_gene: TRBV7-9
d_gene: TRBD2
j_gene: TRBJ2-3
CDR3aa: CASSLREGLDTQYF
CDR3nt: TGTGCCAGCAGCTTGCGGGAGGGCCTTGATACGCAGTATTTT

abundance: -
v_gene: TRBV29-1
d_gene: -
j_gene: TRBJ2-7
CDR3aa: CSVVGEEQYF
CDR3nt: TGCAGCGTTGTAGGAGAGGAGCAGTACTTC

abundance: -
v_gene: TRBV7-9
d_gene: TRBD2
j_gene: TRBJ2-2
CDR3aa: CASSPHAGGTGELFF
CDR3nt: TGTGCCAGCAGCCCCCACGCGGGGGGGACCGGGGAGCTGTTTTTT

abundance: -
v_gene: TRBV10-2
d_gene: -
j_gene: TRBJ2-3
CDR3aa: CASSESPTGTDTQYF
CDR3nt: TGCGCCAGCAGTGAGTCTCCGACAGGCACAGATACGCAGTATTTT

abundance: -
v_gene: TRBV5-1
d_gene: -
j_gene: TRBJ1-4
CDR3aa: CASSTGRGGEKLFF
CDR3nt: TGCGCCAGCAGCACAGGAAGGGGGGGCGAAAAACTGTTTTTT

abundance: -
v_gene: TRBV9
d_gene: TRBD2
j_gene: TRBJ2-3
CDR3aa: CASSDWTSVGDTQYF
CDR3nt: TGTGCCAGCAGCGATTGGACTAGCGTAGGAGATACGCAGTATTTT

abundance: -
v_gene: TRBV7-2
d_gene: -
j_gene: TRBJ1-1
CDR3aa: CASSLMGDTEAFF
CDR3nt: TGTGCCAGCAGCTTAATGGGAGACACTGAAGCTTTCTTT